The subject of this entry is one TCR beta chain. This clonotype was seen a few times. This clone's antigen is unknown. Qualities for individual bases were not recorded, and no much larger clone is one base off. From cysteine to phenylalanine, the CDR3 is 13 amino acids long. The kept DNA is CDR3 alone, 39 bases in frame from the first base. For CDR1 and CDR2, the germline V gene lists KGHDR and SFDVKD. The junction carries 10 bases between V and J, which are trimmed by 5 bases and 4 bases respectively. The source of the sample is a study of response to subunit inactivated influenza vaccine (dated by TCRdb to the late 2010s). Context from the whole study: Deep quantitative T cell receptor repertoire profiling was used in the study to track responses to a trivalent subunit inactivated influenza vaccine.

What the work shows at the level of the full study, not this receptor alone: The authors suggested that each seasonal influenza vaccination may recruit only a limited number of new T cells.

The method was RT-PCR. The sample was run on an Illumina HiSeq 2500. Starting from the raw public reads, TCRdb applied fastp trimming at Q25, assembled clones with MiXCR and retained in-frame beta chains. Entries are consolidated by CDR3 protein sequence, retaining the most common genes and DNA. The sample contains about 580,000 distinct CDR3 sequences, roughly 15% of them found a single time. Over 8.5% of the sample is in the top ten clones. The sequence links TRBV24-1 to TRBJ1-2; TRBD1 could be the D gene, as 6 bases match. The sequencing used PBMCs from blood, collected 11 to 12 days after vaccination. The sequence was obtained from a man aged 45-60 years who received an inactivated influenza vaccine. Donor details come from another sample of the same person, matched by shared clones. The DNA is TGTGCCACCAGTGCCGACAGGTCCTATGGCTACACCTTC. Its translation reads: CATSADRSYGYTF.